This TCR beta chain came from a study of cytotoxic CD8 clonotypes in ibrutinib-treated CLL. TCRdb's table, derived via immunoSEQ multiplex PCR, lists solely in-frame clones and lacks some. The sample carries around 140,000 clones, 75% to 85% recorded once. Details on this clone: Its matching antigen is unknown.

The study, taken as a whole, reports: Public clonotypes were rare and shrank or held steady on treatment. At baseline, clonality was higher than in age-matched healthy donors and correlated with CD8+ counts.

The V segment lost 5 bases and the J segment 3 bases; nucleotides outside the gene matches: 7. In germline, CDR1 is MNHEY, CDR2 SMNVEV (reference sequence). The CDR3 is made up of 14 amino acids. The clonotype originates from a human donor with chronic lymphocytic leukemia. The starting material was PBMCs, obtained after 36 months of ibrutinib treatment. This chain connects TRBV27 to TRBJ2-7; TRBD1 matches 7 bases. The CDR3 DNA reads TGTGCCAGCAGTATTCGGGGACAGAGCTACGAGCAGTACTTC. It specifies CASSIRGQSYEQYF.